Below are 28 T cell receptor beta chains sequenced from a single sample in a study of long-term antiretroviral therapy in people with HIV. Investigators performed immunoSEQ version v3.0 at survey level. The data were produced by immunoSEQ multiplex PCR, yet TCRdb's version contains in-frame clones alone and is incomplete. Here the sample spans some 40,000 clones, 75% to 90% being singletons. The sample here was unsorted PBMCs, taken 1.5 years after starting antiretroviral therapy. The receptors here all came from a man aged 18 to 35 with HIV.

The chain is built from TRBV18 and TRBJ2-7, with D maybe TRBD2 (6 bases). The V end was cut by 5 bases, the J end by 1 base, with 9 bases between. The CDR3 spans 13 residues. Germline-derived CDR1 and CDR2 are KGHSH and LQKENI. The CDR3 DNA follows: TGTGCCAGCTCAGCCGGGACTTCCTACGAGCAGTACTTC. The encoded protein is CASSAGTSYEQYF.

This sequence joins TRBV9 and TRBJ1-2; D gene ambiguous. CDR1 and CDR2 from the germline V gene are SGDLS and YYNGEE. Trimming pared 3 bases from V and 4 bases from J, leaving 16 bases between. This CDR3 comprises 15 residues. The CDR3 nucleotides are TGTGCCAGCAGCGCCGACCTCACCGCTACCTATGGCTACACCTTC. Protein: CASSADLTATYGYTF. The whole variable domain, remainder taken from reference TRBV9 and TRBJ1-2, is DSGVTQTPKHLITATGQRVTLRCSPRSGDLSVYWYQQSLDQGLQFLIQYYNGEERAKGNILERFSAQQFPDLHSELNLSSLELGDSALYFCASSADLTATYGYTFGSGTRLTVV.

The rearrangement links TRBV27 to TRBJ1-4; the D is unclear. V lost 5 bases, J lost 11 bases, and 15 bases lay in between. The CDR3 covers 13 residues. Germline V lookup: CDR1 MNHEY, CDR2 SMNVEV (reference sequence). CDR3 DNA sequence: TGTGCCAGCAGTCCAACAAAGACCGGGAAACTGTTTTTT. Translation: CASSPTKTGKLFF.

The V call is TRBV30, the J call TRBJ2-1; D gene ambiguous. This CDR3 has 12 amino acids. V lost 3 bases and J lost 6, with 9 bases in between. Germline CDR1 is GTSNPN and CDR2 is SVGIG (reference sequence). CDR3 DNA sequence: TGTGCCTGGAGGGGGAATATCAATGAGCAGTTCTTC. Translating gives CAWRGNINEQFF.

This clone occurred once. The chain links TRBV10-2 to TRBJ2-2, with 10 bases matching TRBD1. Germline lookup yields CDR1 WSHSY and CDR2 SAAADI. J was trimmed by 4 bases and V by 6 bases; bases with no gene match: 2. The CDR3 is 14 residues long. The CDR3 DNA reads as TGCGCCAGCAGGAGGACAGGGGGCACCGGGGAGCTGTTTTTT. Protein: CASRRTGGTGELFF.

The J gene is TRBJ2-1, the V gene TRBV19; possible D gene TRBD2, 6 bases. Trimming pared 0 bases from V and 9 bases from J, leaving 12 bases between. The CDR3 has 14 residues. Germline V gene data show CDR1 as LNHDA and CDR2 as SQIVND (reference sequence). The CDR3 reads CASSIDTVGGEQFF. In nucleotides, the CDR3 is TGTGCCAGTAGTATAGATACGGTCGGGGGTGAGCAGTTCTTC. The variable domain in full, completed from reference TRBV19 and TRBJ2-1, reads DGGITQSPKYLFRKEGQNVTLSCEQNLNHDAMYWYRQDPGQGLRLIYYSQIVNDFQKGDIAEGYSVSREKKESFPLTVTSAQKNPTAFYLCASSIDTVGGEQFFGPGTRLTVL.

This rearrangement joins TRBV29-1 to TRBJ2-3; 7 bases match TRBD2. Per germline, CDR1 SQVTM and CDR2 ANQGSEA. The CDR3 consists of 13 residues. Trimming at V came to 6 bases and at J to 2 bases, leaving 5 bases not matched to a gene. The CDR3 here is CSVERGNTDTQYF. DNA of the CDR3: TGCAGCGTCGAGCGGGGCAACACAGATACGCAGTATTTT.

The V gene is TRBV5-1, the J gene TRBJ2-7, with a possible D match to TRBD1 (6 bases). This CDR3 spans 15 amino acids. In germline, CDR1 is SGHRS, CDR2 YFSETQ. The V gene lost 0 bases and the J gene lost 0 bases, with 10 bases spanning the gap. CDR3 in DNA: TGCGCCAGCAGCTTGGGTGGGACAAACTCCTACGAGCAGTACTTC. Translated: CASSLGGTNSYEQYF.

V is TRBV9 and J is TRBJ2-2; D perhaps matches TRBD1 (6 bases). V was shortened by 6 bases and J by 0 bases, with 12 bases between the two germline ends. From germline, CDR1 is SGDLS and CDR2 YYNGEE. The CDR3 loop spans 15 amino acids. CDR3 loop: CASTRTATNTGELFF. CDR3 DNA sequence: TGTGCCAGCACCCGGACAGCGACGAACACCGGGGAGCTGTTTTTT.

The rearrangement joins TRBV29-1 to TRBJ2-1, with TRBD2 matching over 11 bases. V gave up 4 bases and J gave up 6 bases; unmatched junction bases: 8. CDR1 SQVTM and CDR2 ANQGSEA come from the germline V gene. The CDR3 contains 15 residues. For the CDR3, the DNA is TGCAGCGTTGTATTCGTAGCGGGAGGGCCCAATGAGCAGTTCTTC. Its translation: CSVVFVAGGPNEQFF.

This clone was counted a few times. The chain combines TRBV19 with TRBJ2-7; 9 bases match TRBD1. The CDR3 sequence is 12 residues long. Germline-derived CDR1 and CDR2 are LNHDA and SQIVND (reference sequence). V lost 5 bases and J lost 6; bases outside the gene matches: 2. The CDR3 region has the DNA TGTGCCAGTAGTTGGACAGGGGTCGAGCAGTACTTC. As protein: CASSWTGVEQYF.

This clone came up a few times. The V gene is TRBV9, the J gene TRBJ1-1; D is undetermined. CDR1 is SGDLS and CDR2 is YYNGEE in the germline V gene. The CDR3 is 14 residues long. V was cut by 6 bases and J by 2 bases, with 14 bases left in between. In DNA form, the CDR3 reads TGTGCCAGCACCCGTCCGGGGTCCAACACTGAAGCTTTCTTT. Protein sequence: CASTRPGSNTEAFF.

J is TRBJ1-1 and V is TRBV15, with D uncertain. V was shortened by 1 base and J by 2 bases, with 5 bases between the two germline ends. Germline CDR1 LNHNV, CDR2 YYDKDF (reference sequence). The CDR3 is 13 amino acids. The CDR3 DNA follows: TGTGCCACCAGCAGAGGGGGAAACACTGAAGCTTTCTTT. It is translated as CATSRGGNTEAFF.

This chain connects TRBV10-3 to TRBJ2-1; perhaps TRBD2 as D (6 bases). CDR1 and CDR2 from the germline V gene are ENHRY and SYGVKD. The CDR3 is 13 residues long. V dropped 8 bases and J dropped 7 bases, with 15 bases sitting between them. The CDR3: CAIGSGEPNEQFF. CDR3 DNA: TGTGCCATCGGGTCGGGAGAGCCAAATGAGCAGTTCTTC.

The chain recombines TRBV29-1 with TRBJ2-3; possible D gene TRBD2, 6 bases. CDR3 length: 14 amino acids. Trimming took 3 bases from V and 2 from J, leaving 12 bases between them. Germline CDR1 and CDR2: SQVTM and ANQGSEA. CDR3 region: CSVDSGTLTDTQYF. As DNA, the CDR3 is TGCAGCGTTGATTCCGGGACTCTCACAGATACGCAGTATTTT.

Here the CDR3 DNA reads TGTGCCAGCCGATTGACCGGGCGGATCTCTGGAAACACCATATATTTT. It encodes CASRLTGRISGNTIYF. The chain carries TRBV11-2 and TRBJ1-3; D ambiguous. V lost 8 bases and J 0 bases, leaving 17 bases between the germline ends. The CDR3 spans 16 residues. Germline V gives CDR1 SGHAT, CDR2 FQNNGV. Based on the CDR3 plus reference TRBV11-2 and TRBJ1-3, the full variable domain is EAGVAQSPRYKIIEKRQSVAFWCNPISGHATLYWYQQILGQGPKLLIQFQNNGVVDDSQLPKDRFSAERLKGVDSTLKIQPAKLEDSAVYLCASRLTGRISGNTIYFGEGSWLTVV.

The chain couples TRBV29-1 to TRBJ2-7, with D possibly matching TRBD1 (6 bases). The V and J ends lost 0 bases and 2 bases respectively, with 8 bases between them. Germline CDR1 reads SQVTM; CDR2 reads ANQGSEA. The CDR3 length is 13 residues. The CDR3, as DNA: TGCAGCGTTGAAGAAGGGGGAACCTACGAGCAGTACTTC. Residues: CSVEEGGTYEQYF.

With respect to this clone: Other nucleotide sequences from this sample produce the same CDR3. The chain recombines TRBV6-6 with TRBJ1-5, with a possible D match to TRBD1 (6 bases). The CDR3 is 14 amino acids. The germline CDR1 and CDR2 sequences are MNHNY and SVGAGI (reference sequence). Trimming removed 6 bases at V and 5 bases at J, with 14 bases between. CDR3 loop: CASRQGPDHQPQHF. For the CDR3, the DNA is TGTGCCAGCAGGCAGGGGCCAGATCATCAGCCCCAGCATTTT.

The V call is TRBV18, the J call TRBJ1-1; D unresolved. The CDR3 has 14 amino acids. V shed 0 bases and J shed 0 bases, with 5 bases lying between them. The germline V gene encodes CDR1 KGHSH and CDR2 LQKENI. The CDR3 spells CASSPPHMNTEAFF. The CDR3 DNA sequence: TGTGCCAGCTCACCACCACACATGAACACTGAAGCTTTCTTT.

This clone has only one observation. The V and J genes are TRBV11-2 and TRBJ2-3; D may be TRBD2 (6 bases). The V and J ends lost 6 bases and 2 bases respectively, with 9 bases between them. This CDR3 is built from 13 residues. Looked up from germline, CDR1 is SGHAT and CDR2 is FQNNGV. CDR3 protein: CASRTSTTDTQYF. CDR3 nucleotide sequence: TGTGCCAGCAGGACTAGTACCACAGATACGCAGTATTTT.

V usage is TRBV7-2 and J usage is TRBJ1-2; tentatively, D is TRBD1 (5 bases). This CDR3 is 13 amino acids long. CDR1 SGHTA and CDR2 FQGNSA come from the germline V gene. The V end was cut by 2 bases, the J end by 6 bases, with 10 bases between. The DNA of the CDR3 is TGTGCCAGCAGCTTACGCAGGGAGGATGGCTACACCTTC. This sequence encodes CASSLRREDGYTF. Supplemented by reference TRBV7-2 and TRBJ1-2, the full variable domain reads GAGVSQSPSNKVTEKGKDVELRCDPISGHTALYWYRQSLGQGLEFLIYFQGNSAPDKSGLPSDRFSAERTGGSVSTLTIQRTQQEDSAVYLCASSLRREDGYTFGSGTRLTVV.

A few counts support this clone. The CDR3 is CASLDRGWTGELFF. The CDR3 nucleotides are TGCGCCAGCTTGGACAGGGGATGGACCGGGGAGCTGTTTTTT. This chain connects TRBV10-2 to TRBJ2-2; 9 bases match TRBD1. Trimming removed 8 bases from V and 5 bases from J; junction bases left unmatched: 6. CDR1 and CDR2 (germline): WSHSY, SAAADI. The CDR3 contains 14 residues.

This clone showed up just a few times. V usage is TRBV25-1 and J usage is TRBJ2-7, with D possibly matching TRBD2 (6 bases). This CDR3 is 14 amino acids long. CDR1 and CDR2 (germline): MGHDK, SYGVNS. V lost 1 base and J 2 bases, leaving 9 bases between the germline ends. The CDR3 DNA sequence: TGTGCCAGCAGTGAATCCGGGGAGGCCTACGAGCAGTACTTC. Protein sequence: CASSESGEAYEQYF.

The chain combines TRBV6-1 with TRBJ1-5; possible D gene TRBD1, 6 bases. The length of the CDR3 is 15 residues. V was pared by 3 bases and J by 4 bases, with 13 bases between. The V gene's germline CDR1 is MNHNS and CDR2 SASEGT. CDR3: CASSDNRAPNQPQHF. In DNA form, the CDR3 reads TGTGCCAGCAGTGATAACAGGGCCCCAAATCAGCCCCAGCATTTT.

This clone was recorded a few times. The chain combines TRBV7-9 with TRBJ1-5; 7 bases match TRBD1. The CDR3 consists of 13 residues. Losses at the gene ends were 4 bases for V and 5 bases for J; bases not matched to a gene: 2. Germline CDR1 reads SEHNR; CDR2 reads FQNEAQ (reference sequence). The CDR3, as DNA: TGTGCCAGCAGCTCCCAGGGGGATCAGCCCCAGCATTTT. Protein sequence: CASSSQGDQPQHF. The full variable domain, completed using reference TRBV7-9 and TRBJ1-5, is DTGVSQNPRHKITKRGQNVTFRCDPISEHNRLYWYRQTLGQGPEFLTYFQNEAQLEKSRLLSDRFSAERPKGSFSTLEIQRTEQGDSAMYLCASSSQGDQPQHFGDGTRLSIL.

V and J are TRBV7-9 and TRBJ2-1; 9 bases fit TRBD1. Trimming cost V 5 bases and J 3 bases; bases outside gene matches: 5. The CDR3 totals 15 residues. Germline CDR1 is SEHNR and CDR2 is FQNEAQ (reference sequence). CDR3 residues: CASSVRTGDYNEQFF. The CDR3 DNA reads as TGTGCCAGCAGCGTAAGGACAGGGGACTACAATGAGCAGTTCTTC.

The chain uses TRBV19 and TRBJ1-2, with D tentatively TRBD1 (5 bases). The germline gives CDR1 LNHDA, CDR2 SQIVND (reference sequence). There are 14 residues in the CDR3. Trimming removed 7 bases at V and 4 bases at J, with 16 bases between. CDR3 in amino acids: CASIDTGPPYGYTF. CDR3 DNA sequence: TGTGCCAGTATTGATACAGGCCCCCCCTATGGCTACACCTTC.

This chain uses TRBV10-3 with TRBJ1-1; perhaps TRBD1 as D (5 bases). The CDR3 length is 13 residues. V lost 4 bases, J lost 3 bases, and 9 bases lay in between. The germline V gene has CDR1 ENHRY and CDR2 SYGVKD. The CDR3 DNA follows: TGTGCCATCAGTGGGGGCGGATACACTGAAGCTTTCTTT. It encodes CAISGGGYTEAFF.